What follows are 25 T cell receptor beta chains derived from one specimen sequenced in a study of cytomegalovirus exposure and HLA in healthy donors. Primers: 60 Vbeta forward and 13 Jbeta reverse. Assay: immunoSEQ multiplex PCR; the TCRdb copy retains only in-frame clones and omits some. The table includes about 190,000 clones, around 77% detected once. The specimen was PBMCs. The receptors shown here come from a woman younger than 35 in good health and CMV-seronegative.

J is TRBJ2-7 and V is TRBV14, with D hard to call. The CDR3 length is 15 residues. Germline V gives CDR1 SGHDN, CDR2 FVKESK. V was shortened by 1 base and J by 3 bases, with 13 bases between the two germline ends. CDR3 residues: CASSQVSGSLYEQYF. CDR3 nucleotide sequence: TGTGCCAGCAGCCAAGTCTCCGGGTCCCTCTACGAGCAGTACTTC.

This rearrangement joins TRBV28 to TRBJ1-2; 7 bases align to TRBD1. Per the germline V gene, CDR1 is MDHEN and CDR2 is SYDVKM. The CDR3 is 13 amino acids. Germline trimming cut 6 bases from V and 8 bases from J; bases unmatched to any gene: 9. The CDR3 reads CASRSSGGAGYTF. DNA of the CDR3: TGTGCCAGCAGATCCTCAGGGGGAGCAGGCTACACCTTC.

This sequence joins TRBV27 and TRBJ2-5; D is undetermined. The CDR3 length is 14 residues. V lost 4 bases and J 0 bases, leaving 9 bases between the germline ends. The V gene's germline CDR1 is MNHEY and CDR2 SMNVEV (reference sequence). Here the CDR3 reads CASSYNSHQETQYF. CDR3 sequence (DNA): TGTGCCAGCAGTTATAACAGTCACCAAGAGACCCAGTACTTC.

This rearrangement joins TRBV5-1 to TRBJ1-6; 7 nucleotides line up with TRBD1. From germline, CDR1 is SGHRS and CDR2 YFSETQ. V was pared by 4 bases and J by 10 bases, with 11 bases of the junction left unmatched. The CDR3 is made up of 15 amino acids. DNA for the CDR3: TGCGCCAGCAGCATCAACAGGGGAAAGGGATCACCCCTCCACTTT. As protein: CASSINRGKGSPLHF.

This clone was seen only once. CDR3 in DNA: TGTGCCAGCAGTGAAATCCGGGGTCGGGATACGCAGTATTTT. This gives the protein CASSEIRGRDTQYF. The rearrangement uses TRBV6-1 and TRBJ2-3; a possible D gene is TRBD2 (5 bases). The CDR3 totals 14 residues. V dropped 2 bases and J dropped 6 bases, with 12 bases sitting between them. Per germline, CDR1 MNHNS and CDR2 SASEGT.

The chain carries TRBV20-1 and TRBJ2-1; weak D call: TRBD2 (5 bases). Germline V gene lookup returns CDR1 DFQATT and CDR2 SNEGSKA (reference sequence). This CDR3 comprises 11 residues. V lost 8 bases and J 11 bases, leaving 16 bases between the germline ends. CDR3 in DNA: TGCAGTACGAAGGGTGACGGGAAGCAGTTCTTC. Translated: CSTKGDGKQFF.

The V call is TRBV28, the J call TRBJ2-3; 9 bases match TRBD2. This CDR3 comprises 18 residues. Trimming at V came to 5 bases and at J to 6 bases, leaving 18 bases not matched to a gene. Germline loops: CDR1 MDHEN, CDR2 SYDVKM. The DNA for the CDR3 is TGTGCCAGCAGTCCCACGGCCCTGGGGCGGGGGGGCCTGGATACGCAGTATTTT. Amino acids: CASSPTALGRGGLDTQYF.

This chain joins TRBV28 and TRBJ1-5; 7 bases align to TRBD1. Germline V gene lookup returns CDR1 MDHEN and CDR2 SYDVKM. This CDR3 has 15 amino acids. With 6 bases clipped from V and 2 bases from J, the junction kept 7 bases outside the gene matches. The CDR3, as DNA: TGTGCCAGCAGAAGACAGGGAGTAGGCAATCAGCCCCAGCATTTT. Translated, it gives CASRRQGVGNQPQHF.

This chain joins TRBV27 and TRBJ2-1; 15 positions match TRBD2. Germline V gene sequence: CDR1 MNHEY, CDR2 SMNVEV (reference sequence). CDR3 length equals 17 residues. V dropped 9 bases and J dropped 6; count of bases not matched to a gene: 12. The CDR3 coding sequence is TGTGCCAGTAATACTTGGACTAGCGGGAGGGTTAGCAATGAGCAGTTCTTC. As protein: CASNTWTSGRVSNEQFF.

The chain links TRBV10-3 to TRBJ1-2, with TRBD1 matching 8 bases. CDR1 and CDR2 (germline): ENHRY, SYGVKD. V lost 4 bases and J lost 8; bases outside the gene matches: 6. The CDR3 loop spans 13 amino acids. In nucleotides, the CDR3 is TGTGCCATCAGTGCTGGACAGGGAAGCGGCTACACCTTC. Translated, it gives CAISAGQGSGYTF.

This chain joins TRBV19 and TRBJ1-5, with a tentative D call TRBD1 (6 bases). V lost 5 bases and J 2 bases, leaving 16 bases between the germline ends. CDR1 is LNHDA, CDR2 SQIVND, per germline (reference sequence). This CDR3 has 16 amino acids. The CDR3 spells CASSGQGRYGNQPQHF. The CDR3 DNA reads as TGTGCCAGTAGTGGTCAGGGGCGGTACGGCAATCAGCCCCAGCATTTT.

V gene TRBV6-6 combines with J gene TRBJ1-1; D unclear. The ends were cut back, 4 bases at V and 0 bases at J, with 9 bases in the middle. Per the germline V gene, CDR1 is MNHNY and CDR2 is SVGAGI (reference sequence). The CDR3 loop spans 14 amino acids. CDR3 sequence reads: CASSFTGLNTEAFF. The CDR3 nucleotides are TGTGCCAGCAGTTTTACGGGTCTGAACACTGAAGCTTTCTTT.

This clone was observed a single time. This chain links TRBV30 with TRBJ2-7, with 10 bases that match TRBD2. The ends lost 0 bases at V and 10 bases at J; junction bases unmatched: 9. Germline loops: CDR1 GTSNPN, CDR2 SVGIG (reference sequence). This CDR3 contains 14 residues. The CDR3 region is CAWSVRGLAGVQYF. Written as DNA, the CDR3 is TGTGCCTGGAGTGTAAGGGGCCTAGCGGGAGTTCAGTACTTC.

This clone has a handful of counts. The chain couples TRBV5-1 to TRBJ2-6; D may be TRBD1 (5 bases). Germline V gene lookup returns CDR1 SGHRS and CDR2 YFSETQ. V was cut by 0 bases and J by 0 bases, with 10 bases left in between. This CDR3 spans 17 amino acids. The CDR3 is CASSLARQGSGANVLTF. DNA of the CDR3: TGCGCCAGCAGCTTGGCCCGGCAGGGCTCTGGGGCCAACGTCCTGACTTTC.

CDR3 amino acids: CASSNSGDEQFF. The CDR3 region has the DNA TGTGCCAGCAGCAACAGCGGGGATGAGCAGTTCTTC. This chain links TRBV9 with TRBJ2-1; 7 bases are a match to TRBD2. V was clipped by 4 bases and J by 8 bases; unmatched bases: 3. CDR1 is SGDLS and CDR2 is YYNGEE in the germline V gene. This CDR3 spans 12 amino acids.

The chain couples TRBV18 to TRBJ1-1, with TRBD1 as a possible D gene (5 bases). Trimming shortened V by 8 bases and J by 1 base, and 14 bases separated the two germline ends. CDR1 and CDR2 from the germline V gene are KGHSH and LQKENI. This CDR3 comprises 14 residues. The CDR3 DNA is TGTGCCAGCCTCGGGGGGGAATGGAACACTGAAGCTTTCTTT. It codes for CASLGGEWNTEAFF.

The chain uses TRBV4-2 and TRBJ1-6; 7 bases fit TRBD1. The V gene end was trimmed by 3 bases and the J gene end by 0 bases; junction bases not matched to a gene: 8. CDR3 length: 18 residues. Germline CDR1 is LGHNA and CDR2 is YNFKEQ. CDR3 sequence (DNA): TGTGCCAGCAGCCAGGCAACAGGGGAGAGCTCCTATAATTCACCCCTCCACTTT. It codes for CASSQATGESSYNSPLHF.

This clone is a singleton in its sample. V gene TRBV5-4 combines with J gene TRBJ1-2; 12 nucleotides agree with TRBD1. V shed 4 bases, J shed 3 bases, and the junction held 4 bases outside the gene matches. Germline V CDR1 and CDR2: SGHNT, YYREEE (reference sequence). This CDR3 is built from 15 residues. The CDR3 sequence: CASSPGQGAYYGYTF. CDR3 in DNA: TGTGCCAGCAGCCCGGGACAGGGGGCCTACTATGGCTACACCTTC.

This chain connects TRBV7-2 to TRBJ2-1, with TRBD2 matching 9 bases. V was clipped by 2 bases and J by 4 bases; unmatched bases: 9. There are 17 residues in the CDR3. CDR1 and CDR2 (germline): SGHTA, FQGNSA. The DNA for the CDR3 is TGTGCCAGCAGCTTATCAAGGCGGGGGGGTCGGTACAATGAGCAGTTCTTC. Its translation is CASSLSRRGGRYNEQFF.

The genes are TRBV6-1 and TRBJ1-2; 10 positions agree with TRBD1. With 5 bases clipped from V and 6 bases from J, the junction kept 6 bases outside the gene matches. Looked up from germline, CDR1 is MNHNS and CDR2 is SASEGT. The CDR3 totals 14 residues. This CDR3 is CASSPLTGGNGYTF. CDR3 coding DNA: TGTGCCAGCAGTCCACTGACAGGGGGCAATGGCTACACCTTC.

The chain is built from TRBV15 and TRBJ2-2; 8 bases agree with TRBD2. The V segment lost 3 bases and the J segment 4 bases; nucleotides outside the gene matches: 7. Germline lookup yields CDR1 LNHNV and CDR2 YYDKDF (reference sequence). The CDR3 spans 16 residues. CDR3 sequence (DNA): TGTGCCACCAGCAGTAAACGGGGGGGCGGCACCGGGGAGCTGTTTTTT. This sequence encodes CATSSKRGGGTGELFF.

The genes are TRBV7-3 and TRBJ1-1; D unresolved. V lost 5 bases and J 5 bases, leaving 18 bases between the germline ends. Germline CDR1 and CDR2: SGHTA and FQGTGA. CDR3 size: 15 residues. The CDR3 reads CASSRRGGLGTEAFF. The CDR3 region has the DNA TGTGCCAGCAGCCGCCGAGGAGGGTTAGGGACTGAAGCTTTCTTT.

This chain links TRBV18 with TRBJ2-7; D might be TRBD1 (6 bases). In germline, CDR1 is KGHSH, CDR2 LQKENI. V was trimmed by 8 bases and J by 3 bases, leaving 17 bases between them. The CDR3 is 14 residues long. CDR3 in amino acids: CASSQGTPGYEQYF. The CDR3 nucleotides are TGTGCCAGCAGCCAGGGGACGCCAGGCTACGAGCAGTACTTC.

V gene TRBV10-2 combines with J gene TRBJ1-1, with D maybe TRBD1 (5 bases). Per germline, CDR1 WSHSY and CDR2 SAAADI. The CDR3 spans 12 residues. Trimming took 7 bases from V and 11 from J, leaving 17 bases between them. The CDR3, as DNA: TGCGCCAGCAAAGCCGGGGGTGGTGAGGCTTTCTTT. Encoded protein: CASKAGGGEAFF.

The V call is TRBV5-1, the J call TRBJ1-1; 10 bases are a match to TRBD1. V shed 2 bases, J shed 3 bases, and the junction held 4 bases outside the gene matches. Germline V lookup: CDR1 SGHRS, CDR2 YFSETQ. This CDR3 region has 15 residues. The CDR3 protein is CASSLRTGGDTEAFF. The CDR3 region has the DNA TGCGCCAGCAGCTTAAGGACAGGGGGGGACACTGAAGCTTTCTTT.